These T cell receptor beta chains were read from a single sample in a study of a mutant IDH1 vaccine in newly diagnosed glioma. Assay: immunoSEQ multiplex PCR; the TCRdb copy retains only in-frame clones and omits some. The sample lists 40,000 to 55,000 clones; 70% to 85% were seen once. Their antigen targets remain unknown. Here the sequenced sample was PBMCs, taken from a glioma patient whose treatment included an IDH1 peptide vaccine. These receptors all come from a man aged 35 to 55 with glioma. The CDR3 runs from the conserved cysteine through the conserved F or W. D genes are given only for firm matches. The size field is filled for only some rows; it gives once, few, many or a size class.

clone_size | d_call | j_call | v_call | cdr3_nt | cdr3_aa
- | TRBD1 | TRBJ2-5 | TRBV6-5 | TGTGCCAGCAGCCAGACAGGGGCGCTTCAAGAGACCCAGTACTTC | CASSQTGALQETQYF
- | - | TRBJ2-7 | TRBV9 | TGTGCCAGCAGCCTAGGGGGCGAGCAGTACTTC | CASSLGGEQYF
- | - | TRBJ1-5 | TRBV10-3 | TGTGCCATCAGTGAGTCCAATAGTCAGCCCCAGCATTTT | CAISESNSQPQHF
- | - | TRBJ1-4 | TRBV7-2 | TGTGCCAGCAGCTTCCAGGCAACTAATGAAAAACTGTTTTTT | CASSFQATNEKLFF
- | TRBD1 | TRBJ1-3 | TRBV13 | TGTGCCAGCAGCTTAGGGACAGGGGGAAACACCATATATTTT | CASSLGTGGNTIYF
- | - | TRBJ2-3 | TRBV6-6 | TGTGCCAGCAGCCTGGACCGTCAGGCCCCAGATACGCAGTATTTT | CASSLDRQAPDTQYF
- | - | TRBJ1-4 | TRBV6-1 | TGTGCCAGCAGTGACCCGACGGGGTGGGGGTATAATGAAAAACTGTTTTTT | CASSDPTGWGYNEKLFF
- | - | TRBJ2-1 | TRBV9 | TGTGCCAGCAGCGTAGGCTCTAATGAGCAGTTCTTC | CASSVGSNEQFF
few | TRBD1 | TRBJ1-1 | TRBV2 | TGTGCCAGCAGATCCGGGACAGGGGTTTCGGGAGCTTTCTTT | CASRSGTGVSGAFF
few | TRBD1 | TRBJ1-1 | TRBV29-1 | TGCAGCGCTGTACTCCGGGACAGCGAAGCTTTCTTT | CSAVLRDSEAFF
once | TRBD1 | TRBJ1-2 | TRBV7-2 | TGTGCCAGCAGCTTACAGGGGGCCCTCTATGGCTACACCTTC | CASSLQGALYGYTF
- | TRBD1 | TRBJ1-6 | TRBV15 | TGTGCCACCAGCAGGGAACAGGGGTACTCACCCCTCCACTTT | CATSREQGYSPLHF
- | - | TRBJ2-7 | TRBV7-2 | TGTGCCAGCAGCTCGTACTTGAGCTCCTACGAGCAGTACTTC | CASSSYLSSYEQYF
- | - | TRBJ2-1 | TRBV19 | TGTGCCAGTAGCCCCTATGGTTCCTACAATGAGCAGTTCTTC | CASSPYGSYNEQFF
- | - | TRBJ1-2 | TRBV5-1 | TGCGCCAGCAGCCCCGGGTGGCCCCCGGGGGCGAACTATGGCTACACCTTC | CASSPGWPPGANYGYTF
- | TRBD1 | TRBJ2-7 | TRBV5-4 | TGTGCCAGCAGCTTGGGACAGGGTAACGAGCAGTACTTC | CASSLGQGNEQYF
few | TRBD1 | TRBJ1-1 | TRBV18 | TGTGCCAGCTCACAGGGACAGAGTGAAGCTTTCTTT | CASSQGQSEAFF
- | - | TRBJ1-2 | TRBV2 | TGTGCCAGCAGTGAATCCTTCTCTGGCTACACCTTC | CASSESFSGYTF
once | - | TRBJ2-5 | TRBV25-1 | TGTGCCAGCAGTGAACGTGAGGAGCAAGAGACCCAGTACTTC | CASSEREEQETQYF
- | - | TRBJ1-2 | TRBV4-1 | TGCGCCAGCAGCCAACCCCGGGCAGGGCATGAGGGCTACACCTTC | CASSQPRAGHEGYTF
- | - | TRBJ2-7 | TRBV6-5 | TGTGCCAGCTACCGACCGGAAACCTTCGAGCAGTACTTC | CASYRPETFEQYF
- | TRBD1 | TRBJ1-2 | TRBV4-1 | TGCGCCAGCAGCCACGTACCGGGACAGAGGGACTATGGCTACACCTTC | CASSHVPGQRDYGYTF
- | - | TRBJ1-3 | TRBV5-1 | TGCGCCAGCAGCTTGGAGGGGGGCAGCTCTGGAAACACCATATATTTT | CASSLEGGSSGNTIYF
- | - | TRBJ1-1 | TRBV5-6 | TGTGCCAGCAGCTTTACAGATCGGACTGAAGCTTTCTTT | CASSFTDRTEAFF
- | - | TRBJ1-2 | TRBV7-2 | TGTGCCAGCAGCCCCACCTTGAGTAACTATGGCTACACCTTC | CASSPTLSNYGYTF
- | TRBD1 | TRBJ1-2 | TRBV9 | TGTGCCAGCAGCGCGGGGGACAGGGGTGTACGATCCTTC | CASSAGDRGVRSF
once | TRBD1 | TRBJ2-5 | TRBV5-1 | TGCGCCAGCAGCTTGGCTCCGCAGGGGGCTGGAGAGACCCAGTACTTC | CASSLAPQGAGETQYF
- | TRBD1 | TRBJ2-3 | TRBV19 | TGTGCCAGTAGGGGACAGTCCACAGATACGCAGTATTTT | CASRGQSTDTQYF
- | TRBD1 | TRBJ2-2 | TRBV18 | TGTGCCAGCTCACCGCGCCAGGTTGGACAGGGGAGCACCGGGGAGCTGTTTTTT | CASSPRQVGQGSTGELFF
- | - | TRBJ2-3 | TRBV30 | TGTGCCTGGACCGGGGCTTGGGGGGATACGCAGTATTTT | CAWTGAWGDTQYF